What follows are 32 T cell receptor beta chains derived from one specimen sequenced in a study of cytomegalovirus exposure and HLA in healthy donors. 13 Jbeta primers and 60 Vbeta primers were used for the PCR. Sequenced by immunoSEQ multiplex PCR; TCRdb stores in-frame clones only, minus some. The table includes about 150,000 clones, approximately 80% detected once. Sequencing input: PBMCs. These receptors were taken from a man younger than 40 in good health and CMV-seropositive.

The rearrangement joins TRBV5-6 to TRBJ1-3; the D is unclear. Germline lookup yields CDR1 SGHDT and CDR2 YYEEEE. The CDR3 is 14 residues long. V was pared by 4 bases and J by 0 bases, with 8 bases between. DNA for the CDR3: TGTGCCAGCAGCAATACTGGCTCTGGAAACACCATATATTTT. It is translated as CASSNTGSGNTIYF.

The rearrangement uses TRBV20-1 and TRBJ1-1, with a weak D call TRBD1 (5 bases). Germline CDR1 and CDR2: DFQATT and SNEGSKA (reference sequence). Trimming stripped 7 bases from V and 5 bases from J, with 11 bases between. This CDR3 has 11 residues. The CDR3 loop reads CSVTRATEAFF. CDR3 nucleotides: TGCAGTGTAACCAGGGCGACTGAAGCTTTCTTT.

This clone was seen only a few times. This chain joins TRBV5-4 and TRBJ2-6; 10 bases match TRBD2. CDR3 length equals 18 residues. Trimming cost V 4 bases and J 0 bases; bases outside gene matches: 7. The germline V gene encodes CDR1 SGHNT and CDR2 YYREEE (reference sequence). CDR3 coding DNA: TGTGCCAGCAGCCCTGGACTAGCGGTGAACTCTGGGGCCAACGTCCTGACTTTC. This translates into CASSPGLAVNSGANVLTF.

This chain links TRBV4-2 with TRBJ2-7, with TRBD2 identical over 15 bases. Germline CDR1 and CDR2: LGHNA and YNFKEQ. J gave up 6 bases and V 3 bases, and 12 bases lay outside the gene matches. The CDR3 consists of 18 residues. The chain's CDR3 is CASSQQLGLAGGTSEQYF. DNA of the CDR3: TGTGCCAGCAGCCAGCAATTGGGACTAGCGGGAGGAACTTCCGAGCAGTACTTC.

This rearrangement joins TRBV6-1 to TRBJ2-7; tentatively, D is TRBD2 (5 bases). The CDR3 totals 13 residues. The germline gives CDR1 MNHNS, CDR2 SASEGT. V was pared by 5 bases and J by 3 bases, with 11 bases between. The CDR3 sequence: CASSLGLLYEQYF. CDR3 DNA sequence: TGTGCCAGCAGTCTCGGACTCCTCTACGAGCAGTACTTC.

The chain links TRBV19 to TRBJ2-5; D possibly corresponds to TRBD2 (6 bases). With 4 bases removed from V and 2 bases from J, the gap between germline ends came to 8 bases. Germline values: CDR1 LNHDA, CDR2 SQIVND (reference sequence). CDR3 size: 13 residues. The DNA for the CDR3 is TGTGCCAGTAGTACTAGCGAACAAGAGACCCAGTACTTC. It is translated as CASSTSEQETQYF.

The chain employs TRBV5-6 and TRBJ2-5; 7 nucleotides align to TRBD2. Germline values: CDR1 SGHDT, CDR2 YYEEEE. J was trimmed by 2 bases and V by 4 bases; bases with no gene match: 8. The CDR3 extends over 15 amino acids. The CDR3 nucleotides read TGTGCCAGCAGCGGGGAGGGTCGGGAGCAAGAGACCCAGTACTTC. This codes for CASSGEGREQETQYF.

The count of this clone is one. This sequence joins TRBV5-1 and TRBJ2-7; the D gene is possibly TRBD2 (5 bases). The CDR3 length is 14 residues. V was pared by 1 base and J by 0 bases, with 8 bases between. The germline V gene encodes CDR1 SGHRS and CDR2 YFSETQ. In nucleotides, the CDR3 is TGCGCCAGCAGCTTGACGGGAACCTCCTACGAGCAGTACTTC. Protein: CASSLTGTSYEQYF. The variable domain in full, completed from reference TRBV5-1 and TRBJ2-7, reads KAGVTQTPRYLIKTRGQQVTLSCSPISGHRSVSWYQQTPGQGLQFLFEYFSETQRNKGNFPGRFSGRQFSNSRSEMNVSTLELGDSALYLCASSLTGTSYEQYFGPGTRLTVT.

The CDR3 bases are TGTGCCAGCAGTCGACTAGCGGGACAATACGAGCAGTACTTC. Its translation: CASSRLAGQYEQYF. The genes are TRBV27 and TRBJ2-5, with 11 bases identical to TRBD2. The DNA end lines up better with TRBJ2-7; the J call may be wrong. Germline CDR1 MNHEY, CDR2 SMNVEV (reference sequence). The CDR3 covers 14 residues.

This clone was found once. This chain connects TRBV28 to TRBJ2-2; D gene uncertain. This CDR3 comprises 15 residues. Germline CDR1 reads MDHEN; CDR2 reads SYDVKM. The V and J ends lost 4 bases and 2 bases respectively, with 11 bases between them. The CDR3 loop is CASSYVGVNTGELFF. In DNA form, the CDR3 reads TGTGCCAGCAGTTATGTCGGAGTCAACACCGGGGAGCTGTTTTTT.

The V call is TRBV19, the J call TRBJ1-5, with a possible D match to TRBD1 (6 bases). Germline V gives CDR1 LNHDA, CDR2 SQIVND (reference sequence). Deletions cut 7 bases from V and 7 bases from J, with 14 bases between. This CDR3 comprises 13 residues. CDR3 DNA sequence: TGTGCCAGTACCTGGGGGGGCGGACAGCCCCAGCATTTT. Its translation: CASTWGGGQPQHF.

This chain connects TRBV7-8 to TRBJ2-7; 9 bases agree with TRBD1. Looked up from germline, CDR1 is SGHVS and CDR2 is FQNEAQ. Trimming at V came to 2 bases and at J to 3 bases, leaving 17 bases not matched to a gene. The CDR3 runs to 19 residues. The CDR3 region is CASSLPRTGVNIGYYEQYF. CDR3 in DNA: TGTGCCAGCAGCTTACCCCGGACAGGGGTTAATATTGGGTACTACGAGCAGTACTTC.

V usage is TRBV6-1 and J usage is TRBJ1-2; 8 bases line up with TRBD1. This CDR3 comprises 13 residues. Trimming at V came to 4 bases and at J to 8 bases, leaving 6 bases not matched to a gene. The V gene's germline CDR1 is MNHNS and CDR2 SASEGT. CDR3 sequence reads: CASSGPGGDGYTF. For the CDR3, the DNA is TGTGCCAGCAGTGGTCCAGGGGGCGACGGCTACACCTTC.

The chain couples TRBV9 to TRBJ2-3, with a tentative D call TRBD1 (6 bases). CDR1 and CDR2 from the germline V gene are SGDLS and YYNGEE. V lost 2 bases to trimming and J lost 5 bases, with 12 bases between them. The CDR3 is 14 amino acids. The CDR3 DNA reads TGTGCCAGCAGCGTCAACCGAGGGGGAGATACGCAGTATTTT. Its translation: CASSVNRGGDTQYF.

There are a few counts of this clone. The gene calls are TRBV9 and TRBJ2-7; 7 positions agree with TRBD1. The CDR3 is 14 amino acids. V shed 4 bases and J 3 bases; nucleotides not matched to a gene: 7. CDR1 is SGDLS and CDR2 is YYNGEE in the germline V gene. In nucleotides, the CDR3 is TGTGCCAGCAGCCGGACAGGATCGAACTACGAGCAGTACTTC. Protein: CASSRTGSNYEQYF.

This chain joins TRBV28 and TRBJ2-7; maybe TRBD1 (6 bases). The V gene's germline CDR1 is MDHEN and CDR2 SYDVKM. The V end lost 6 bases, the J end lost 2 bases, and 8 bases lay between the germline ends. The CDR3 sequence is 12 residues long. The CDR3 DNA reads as TGTGCCAGCAGACAGGGTCCCTACGAGCAGTACTTC. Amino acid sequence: CASRQGPYEQYF.

CDR3 sequence (DNA): TGTGCCTGGAGGGGACTAGCGGGAGGCGAGCAGTACTTC. Residues: CAWRGLAGGEQYF. The chain uses TRBV30 and TRBJ2-7; 15 bases map to TRBD2. The V segment lost 3 bases and the J segment 6 bases; nucleotides outside the gene matches: 0. The CDR3 is 13 residues long. Looked up from germline, CDR1 is GTSNPN and CDR2 is SVGIG (reference sequence).

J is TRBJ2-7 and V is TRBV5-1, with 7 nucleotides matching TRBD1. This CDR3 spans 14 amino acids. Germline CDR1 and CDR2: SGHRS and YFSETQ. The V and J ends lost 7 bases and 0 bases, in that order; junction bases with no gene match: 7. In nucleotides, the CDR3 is TGCGCCAGCTCCCGACAGGGTGGCTCCTACGAGCAGTACTTC. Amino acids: CASSRQGGSYEQYF.

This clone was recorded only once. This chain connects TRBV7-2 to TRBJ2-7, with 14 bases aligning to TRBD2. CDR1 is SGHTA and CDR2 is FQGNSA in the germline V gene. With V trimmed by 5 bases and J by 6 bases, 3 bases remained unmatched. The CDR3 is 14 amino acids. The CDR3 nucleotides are TGTGCCAGCAGCCCTGGACTAGCGGGAGGCGAGCAGTACTTC. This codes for CASSPGLAGGEQYF.

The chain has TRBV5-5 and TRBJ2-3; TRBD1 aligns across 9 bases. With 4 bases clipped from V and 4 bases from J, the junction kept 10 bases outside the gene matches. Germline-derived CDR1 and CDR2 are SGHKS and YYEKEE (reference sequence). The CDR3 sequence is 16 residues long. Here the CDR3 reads CASSPGTGSLADTQYF. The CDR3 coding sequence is TGTGCCAGCAGCCCCGGGACAGGGTCACTGGCAGATACGCAGTATTTT.

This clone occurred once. CDR3 in DNA: TGTGCCAGCAGTCCCCTCAAGGGACAGGGTGGGAATCAGCCCCAGCATTTT. Protein: CASSPLKGQGGNQPQHF. V is TRBV2 and J is TRBJ1-5, with 9 bases aligning to TRBD1. Germline CDR1 and CDR2: SNHLY and FYNNEI. This CDR3 has 17 amino acids. V was pared by 5 bases and J by 4 bases, with 12 bases of the junction left unmatched.

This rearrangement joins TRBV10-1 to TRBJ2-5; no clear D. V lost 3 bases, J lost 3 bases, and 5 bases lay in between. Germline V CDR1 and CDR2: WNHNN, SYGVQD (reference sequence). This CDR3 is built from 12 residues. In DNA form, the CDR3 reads TGCGCCAGCAGTGACAGCGAAGAGACCCAGTACTTC. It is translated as CASSDSEETQYF.

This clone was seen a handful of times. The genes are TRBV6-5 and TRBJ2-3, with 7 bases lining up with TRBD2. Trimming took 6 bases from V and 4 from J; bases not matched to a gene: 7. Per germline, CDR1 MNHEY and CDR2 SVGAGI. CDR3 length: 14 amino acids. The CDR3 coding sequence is TGTGCCAGCAGCTCAGGACTAGGGGCAGATACGCAGTATTTT. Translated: CASSSGLGADTQYF.

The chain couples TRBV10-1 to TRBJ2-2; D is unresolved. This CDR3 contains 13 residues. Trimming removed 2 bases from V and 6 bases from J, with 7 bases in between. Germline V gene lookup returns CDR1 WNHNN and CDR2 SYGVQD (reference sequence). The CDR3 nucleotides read TGCGCCAGCAGTGAGGTGACTTCCGGGGAGCTGTTTTTT. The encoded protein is CASSEVTSGELFF.

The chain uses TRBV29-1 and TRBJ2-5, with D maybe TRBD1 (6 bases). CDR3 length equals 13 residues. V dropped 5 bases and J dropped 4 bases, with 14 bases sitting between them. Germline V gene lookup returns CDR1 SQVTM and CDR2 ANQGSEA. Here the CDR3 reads CSVLTGTSETQYF. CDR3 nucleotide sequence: TGCAGCGTTCTCACAGGGACGTCAGAGACCCAGTACTTC.

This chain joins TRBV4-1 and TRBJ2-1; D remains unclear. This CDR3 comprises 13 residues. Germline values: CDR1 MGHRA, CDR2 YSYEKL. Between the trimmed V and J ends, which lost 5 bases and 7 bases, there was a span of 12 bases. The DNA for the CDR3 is TGCGCCAGCAGCTCCCACTTTGCAAATGAGCAGTTCTTC. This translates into CASSSHFANEQFF.

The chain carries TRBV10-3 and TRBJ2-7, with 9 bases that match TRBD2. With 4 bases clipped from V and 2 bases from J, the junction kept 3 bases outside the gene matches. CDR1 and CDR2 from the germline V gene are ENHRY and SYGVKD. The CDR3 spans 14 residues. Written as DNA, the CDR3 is TGTGCCATCAGTGGACGCGGGAGGGCCTACGAGCAGTACTTC. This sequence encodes CAISGRGRAYEQYF.

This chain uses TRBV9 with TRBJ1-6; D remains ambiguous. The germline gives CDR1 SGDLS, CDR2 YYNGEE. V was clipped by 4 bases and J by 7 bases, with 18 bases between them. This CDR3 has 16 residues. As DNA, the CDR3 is TGTGCCAGCAGCCCCTTAGACCGGGGTGCCAATTCACCCCTCCACTTT. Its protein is CASSPLDRGANSPLHF.

CDR3 nucleotides: TGTGCCAGCAGCCAAGAAGGTATTCAGGCTTATAGCAATCAGCCCCAGCATTTT. It specifies CASSQEGIQAYSNQPQHF. The chain couples TRBV4-2 to TRBJ1-5; D ambiguous. V gave up 0 bases and J gave up 0 bases, with 15 bases separating them. This CDR3 has 18 residues. Germline values: CDR1 LGHNA, CDR2 YNFKEQ.

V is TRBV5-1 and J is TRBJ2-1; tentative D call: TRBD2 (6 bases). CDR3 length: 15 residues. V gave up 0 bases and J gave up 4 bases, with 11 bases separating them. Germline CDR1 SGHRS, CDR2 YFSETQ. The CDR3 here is CASSLEREVYNEQFF. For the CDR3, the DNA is TGCGCCAGCAGCTTGGAGAGGGAGGTTTACAATGAGCAGTTCTTC.

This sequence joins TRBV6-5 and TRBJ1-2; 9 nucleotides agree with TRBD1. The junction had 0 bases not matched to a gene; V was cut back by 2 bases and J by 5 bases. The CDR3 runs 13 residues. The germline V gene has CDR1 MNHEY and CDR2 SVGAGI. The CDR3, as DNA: TGTGCCAGCAGTTACGACAGGGGGTATGGCTACACCTTC. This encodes CASSYDRGYGYTF.

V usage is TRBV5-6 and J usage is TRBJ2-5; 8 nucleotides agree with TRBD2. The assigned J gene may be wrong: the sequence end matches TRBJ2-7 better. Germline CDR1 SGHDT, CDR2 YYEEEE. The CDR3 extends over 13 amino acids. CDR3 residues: CASSPGGVGEQYF. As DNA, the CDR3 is TGTGCCAGCAGCCCGGGGGGGGTAGGCGAGCAGTACTTC.